A single sample is the source of the 20 T cell receptor beta chains below, sequenced in a study of OX40 agonist ivuxolimab in advanced cancers. Generated by immunoSEQ multiplex PCR, the TCRdb table keeps only in-frame clones and is missing some. The sample lists about 40,000 clones, around 87% occurring once. The source was CD4+ or CD8+ T cells sorted from blood, collected in a trial of the OX40 agonist ivuxolimab. The receptors here all came from an adult with an advanced solid tumor such as melanoma, head and neck, liver or kidney cancer.

This chain uses TRBV7-8 with TRBJ1-1, with 7 nucleotides matching TRBD1. Germline V CDR1 and CDR2: SGHVS, FQNEAQ. This CDR3 has 13 amino acids. Trimming removed 3 bases from V and 9 bases from J; junction bases left unmatched: 7. The CDR3 protein is CASSFSNRGKAFF. DNA of the CDR3: TGTGCCAGCAGCTTCTCGAACAGGGGAAAAGCTTTCTTT.

This chain joins TRBV18 and TRBJ2-7; a weak D match, TRBD2 (7 bases). This CDR3 has 13 residues. Trimming removed 5 bases from V and 7 bases from J, with 15 bases in between. Germline CDR1 KGHSH, CDR2 LQKENI. This CDR3 is CASSLQQGGEQYF. For the CDR3, the DNA is TGTGCCAGCTCATTACAACAGGGAGGGGAGCAGTACTTC.

The rearrangement uses TRBV9 and TRBJ2-3; TRBD2 matches at 9 bases. The V gene's germline CDR1 is SGDLS and CDR2 YYNGEE. V shed 4 bases and J 6 bases; nucleotides not matched to a gene: 6. The CDR3 is 14 residues long. The CDR3 here is CASSPMSGRDTQYF. The DNA for the CDR3 is TGTGCCAGCAGCCCCATGAGCGGGAGGGATACGCAGTATTTT.

J is TRBJ2-7 and V is TRBV7-2; D call uncertain. The germline V and J ends were trimmed by 1 base and 2 bases, with 3 bases remaining between them. There are 12 residues in the CDR3. Germline CDR1 is SGHTA and CDR2 is FQGNSA. In DNA, the CDR3 is TGTGCCAGCAGCTTAGGCGCCTACGAGCAGTACTTC. This encodes CASSLGAYEQYF.

This clone came up a few times. The chain recombines TRBV6-5 with TRBJ2-5, with 7 nucleotides matching TRBD1. This CDR3 is 14 amino acids long. V trimming: 2 bases; J trimming: 3 bases; junction bases outside the gene matches: 3. Per germline, CDR1 MNHEY and CDR2 SVGAGI. CDR3: CASSYRDSKETQYF. The CDR3 DNA follows: TGTGCCAGCAGTTACAGGGACAGCAAAGAGACCCAGTACTTC.

CDR3 DNA: TGTGCCAGCAGTTGGACAGGGAGATACGAGCAGTACTTC. Translating it yields CASSWTGRYEQYF. V usage is TRBV5-4 and J usage is TRBJ2-7, with 8 bases fitting TRBD1. The J segment lost 4 bases and the V segment lost 5 bases, leaving 5 bases of the junction unmatched. The CDR3 covers 13 residues. The V gene's germline CDR1 is SGHNT and CDR2 YYREEE (reference sequence). Full variable domain (missing parts from reference TRBV5-4 and TRBJ2-7): ETGVTQSPTHLIKTRGQQVTLRCSSQSGHNTVSWYQQALGQGPQFIFQYYREEENGRGNFPPRFSGLQFPNYSSELNVNALELDDSALYLCASSWTGRYEQYFGPGTRLTVT.

The CDR3, as DNA: TGTGCCAGCTCACCAATAGGGACAGATAACACCGGGGAGCTGTTTTTT. It encodes CASSPIGTDNTGELFF. This chain joins TRBV18 and TRBJ2-2; 7 bases align to TRBD1. This CDR3 spans 16 amino acids. The J segment lost 2 bases and the V segment lost 2 bases, leaving 5 bases of the junction unmatched. Germline CDR1 is KGHSH and CDR2 is LQKENI.

The rearrangement joins TRBV5-1 to TRBJ1-1; D may be TRBD1 (5 bases). Germline CDR1 reads SGHRS; CDR2 reads YFSETQ. V was trimmed by 0 bases and J by 0 bases, leaving 6 bases between them. The CDR3 extends over 14 amino acids. CDR3 region: CASSLGGVNTEAFF. The CDR3 coding sequence is TGCGCCAGCAGCTTGGGAGGGGTGAACACTGAAGCTTTCTTT. Complete variable domain (other parts from reference TRBV5-1 and TRBJ1-1): KAGVTQTPRYLIKTRGQQVTLSCSPISGHRSVSWYQQTPGQGLQFLFEYFSETQRNKGNFPGRFSGRQFSNSRSEMNVSTLELGDSALYLCASSLGGVNTEAFFGQGTRLTVV.

The chain carries TRBV11-2 and TRBJ1-1, with 7 bases aligning to TRBD1. Looked up from germline, CDR1 is SGHAT and CDR2 is FQNNGV. The CDR3 is made up of 16 amino acids. The ends lost 0 bases at V and 5 bases at J; junction bases unmatched: 9. Written as DNA, the CDR3 is TGTGCCAGCAGCTTAGATTCTAGGACAGGAAGGACTGAAGCTTTCTTT. Its protein is CASSLDSRTGRTEAFF.

The gene calls are TRBV6-5 and TRBJ1-2; no reliable D call. The CDR3 covers 15 residues. Trimming pared 0 bases from V and 4 bases from J, leaving 12 bases between. Germline V gene lookup returns CDR1 MNHEY and CDR2 SVGAGI. CDR3 in DNA: TGTGCCAGCAGTTACTCATTCCAGGTCGGCTATGGCTACACCTTC. Its translation is CASSYSFQVGYGYTF.

The chain is built from TRBV7-6 and TRBJ2-1; weak D call: TRBD1 (6 bases). This CDR3 spans 15 amino acids. The V gene lost 2 bases and the J gene lost 1 base, with 9 bases spanning the gap. Germline V lookup: CDR1 SGHVS, CDR2 FNYEAQ. The CDR3 sequence is CASSLLGASYNEQFF. The CDR3 nucleotides read TGTGCCAGCAGCTTACTGGGGGCTTCCTACAATGAGCAGTTCTTC.

The rearrangement uses TRBV18 and TRBJ2-2, with TRBD1 identical over 9 bases. Trimming took 3 bases from V and 6 from J; bases not matched to a gene: 11. Germline CDR1 and CDR2: KGHSH and LQKENI. The CDR3 has 17 amino acids. CDR3 loop: CASSPGGQGRNAGELFF. The CDR3 DNA follows: TGTGCCAGCTCACCTGGGGGACAGGGAAGGAATGCCGGGGAGCTGTTTTTT.

The chain joins TRBV12-5 to TRBJ1-1; 9 nucleotides agree with TRBD1. Germline-derived CDR1 and CDR2 are LGHNT and FRNRAP. The CDR3 is made up of 15 amino acids. The junction had 8 bases not matched to a gene; V was cut back by 6 bases and J by 3 bases. CDR3: CASGAGTGLDTEAFF. The CDR3 region has the DNA TGTGCTAGTGGAGCTGGGACAGGGTTGGACACTGAAGCTTTCTTT.

V usage is TRBV10-2 and J usage is TRBJ1-4, with 9 nucleotides matching TRBD1. V dropped 5 bases and J dropped 8; count of bases not matched to a gene: 6. Looked up from germline, CDR1 is WSHSY and CDR2 is SAAADI. The CDR3 has 14 residues. DNA for the CDR3: TGCGCCAGCAGTCGACAGGGGGTGTTAGAAAAACTGTTTTTT. Its translation: CASSRQGVLEKLFF.

The gene calls are TRBV9 and TRBJ2-3; 7 bases match TRBD2. This CDR3 region has 15 residues. CDR1 is SGDLS and CDR2 is YYNGEE in the germline V gene. Germline trimming cut 0 bases from V and 5 bases from J; bases unmatched to any gene: 6. The CDR3 is CASSVGGRAQDTQYF. CDR3 nucleotides: TGTGCCAGCAGCGTAGGTGGGAGGGCCCAAGATACGCAGTATTTT.

The chain uses TRBV28 and TRBJ1-1; 7 bases are a match to TRBD1. This CDR3 region has 17 residues. V lost 3 bases, J lost 3 bases, and 13 bases stayed unmatched. The germline V gene has CDR1 MDHEN and CDR2 SYDVKM. Written as DNA, the CDR3 is TGTGCCAGCAGTTTGTACCTCCCCGGCAGGGGGGACACTGAAGCTTTCTTT. It encodes CASSLYLPGRGDTEAFF. The full variable domain, rest sourced from reference TRBV28 and TRBJ1-1, is DVKVTQSSRYLVKRTGEKVFLECVQDMDHENMFWYRQDPGLGLRLIYFSYDVKMKEKGDIPEGYSVSREKKERFSLILESASTNQTSMYLCASSLYLPGRGDTEAFFGQGTRLTVV.

The rearrangement joins TRBV27 to TRBJ1-5; D unclear. V was clipped by 5 bases and J by 4 bases, with 21 bases between them. The CDR3 extends over 17 amino acids. Germline values: CDR1 MNHEY, CDR2 SMNVEV (reference sequence). The CDR3 protein is CASSPNPFGLVNQPQHF. The CDR3 nucleotides are TGTGCCAGCAGTCCTAATCCATTCGGCTTGGTAAATCAGCCCCAGCATTTT.

The chain couples TRBV19 to TRBJ1-2, with 9 nucleotides matching TRBD1. CDR1 and CDR2 from the germline V gene are LNHDA and SQIVND (reference sequence). The trim removed 10 bases at V and 3 bases at J, leaving 9 bases unmatched. CDR3 length: 14 residues. The CDR3 region has the DNA TGTGCCACCCGGGACAGGGATTTCCACTATGGCTACACCTTC. It encodes CATRDRDFHYGYTF. The variable domain in full, completed from reference TRBV19 and TRBJ1-2, reads DGGITQSPKYLFRKEGQNVTLSCEQNLNHDAMYWYRQDPGQGLRLIYYSQIVNDFQKGDIAEGYSVSREKKESFPLTVTSAQKNPTAFYLCATRDRDFHYGYTFGSGTRLTVV.

V usage is TRBV29-1 and J usage is TRBJ1-2; no definite D call. The length of the CDR3 is 13 residues. Germline lookup yields CDR1 SQVTM and CDR2 ANQGSEA. V lost 0 bases and J 8 bases, leaving 13 bases between the germline ends. The CDR3 region has the DNA TGCAGCGTTGAAGACTTAAGGGTTTTAGGCTACACCTTC. It specifies CSVEDLRVLGYTF.

This clone was seen a single time. The V call is TRBV28, the J call TRBJ2-1; 8 nucleotides match TRBD2. There are 18 residues in the CDR3. Germline CDR1 and CDR2: MDHEN and SYDVKM. Trimming removed 1 base from V and 0 bases from J; junction bases left unmatched: 8. This chain's CDR3 is CASSLSPGLGASYNEQFF. The CDR3 bases are TGTGCCAGCAGTTTATCGCCGGGACTAGGCGCCTCCTACAATGAGCAGTTCTTC.